The 31 T cell receptor beta chains listed next were all sequenced from one sample in a study of shared clonotypes between healthy human individuals. Clones were read by immunoSEQ multiplex PCR, and TCRdb kept only the in-frame ones, dropping some. The profile covers hundreds of thousands of clones, with about 74% appearing a single time and around 12% taken by the ten largest. Specimen: PBMCs. Receptor source: a woman aged 40 to 50 in good health. Some clones in this sample may be carry-over from other donors' samples.

The chain couples TRBV2 to TRBJ2-7; TRBD2 matches 11 bases. CDR1 SNHLY and CDR2 FYNNEI come from the germline V gene. After removal of 8 bases from V and 4 bases from J, the junction contained 4 bases not matched to a gene. The CDR3 sequence is 13 residues long. The CDR3 DNA follows: TGTGCCAGCGGGGGGACTAGCGGTTACGAGCAGTACTTC. As protein: CASGGTSGYEQYF.

About this clone itself: Other DNA sequences in the same sample also yield this CDR3. This rearrangement joins TRBV6-6 to TRBJ2-7; the match to TRBD1 covers 8 bases. CDR1 is MNHNY and CDR2 is SVGAGI in the germline V gene (reference sequence). There are 15 residues in the CDR3. V lost 6 bases to trimming and J lost 2 bases; unmatched junction nucleotides: 9. CDR3 DNA sequence: TGTGCCAGCAGCCAGGGACAGGTCGGGCCCTACGAGCAGTACTTC. It specifies CASSQGQVGPYEQYF.

Comment on this clone: Mismatch with germline at one junction end may stem from a read error. The chain joins TRBV6-5 to TRBJ2-7; maybe TRBD2 (5 bases). Germline V gives CDR1 MNHEY, CDR2 SVGAGI. CDR3 length: 15 amino acids. CDR3: CASSYLEGPLYGQYF. The CDR3 DNA reads TGTGCCAGCAGCTATCTCGAGGGTCCCCTCTACGGGCAGTACTTC.

The chain carries TRBV28 and TRBJ2-2, with a weak D call TRBD1 (6 bases). CDR1 and CDR2 from the germline V gene are MDHEN and SYDVKM. There are 16 residues in the CDR3. V was clipped by 2 bases and J by 4 bases, with 14 bases between them. This CDR3 reads CASSLNPGAGTGELFF. The DNA of the CDR3 is TGTGCCAGCAGTTTAAACCCAGGGGCGGGCACCGGGGAGCTGTTTTTT.

The V and J genes are TRBV18 and TRBJ2-5; 9 nucleotides line up with TRBD2. The J call may be mistaken, given a closer DNA end match to TRBJ2-7. CDR3 length: 16 residues. The germline V gene encodes CDR1 KGHSH and CDR2 LQKENI. CDR3 residues: CASSPDRGGGGHEQYF. The DNA for the CDR3 is TGTGCCAGCTCACCCGATCGTGGCGGGGGGGGGCACGAGCAGTACTTC.

The chain recombines TRBV6-6 with TRBJ2-5, with a tentative D call TRBD2 (5 bases). Per germline, CDR1 MNHNY and CDR2 SVGAGI (reference sequence). The length of the CDR3 is 15 residues. The ends were cut back, 6 bases at V and 2 bases at J, with 16 bases in the middle. The CDR3 protein is CASRNPREGQETQYF. The CDR3 DNA reads TGTGCCAGCAGAAACCCACGAGAGGGACAAGAGACCCAGTACTTC.

For the CDR3, the DNA is TGTGCCAGCTCACCGGTCGGGGCTATTCAGTACTTC. Amino acids: CASSPVGAIQYF. The rearrangement joins TRBV18 to TRBJ2-4; D could derive from TRBD1 or TRBD2 (5 bases each). The CDR3 contains 12 residues. Germline lookup yields CDR1 KGHSH and CDR2 LQKENI. V lost 3 bases, J lost 10 bases, and 10 bases lay in between.

This clone turned up a few times. The chain employs TRBV10-3 and TRBJ2-7; the match to TRBD1 covers 7 bases. CDR1 ENHRY and CDR2 SYGVKD come from the germline V gene. The CDR3 has 13 amino acids. The ends lost 6 bases at V and 4 bases at J; junction bases unmatched: 6. The CDR3 here is CAISVTGAYEQYF. CDR3 sequence (DNA): TGTGCCATCAGCGTCACAGGGGCATACGAGCAGTACTTC.

Note on this clone: Germline and junction disagree at one end, which may indicate a read error. The same CDR3 arises from other DNA sequences in this sample as well. This chain links TRBV30 with TRBJ1-1; no reliable D call. CDR1 GTSNPN and CDR2 SVGIG come from the germline V gene (reference sequence). The CDR3 has 13 residues. In DNA form, the CDR3 reads TGTGCCTGGAGTAGATTCACGAACACTGAAGCCTTCTTT. It codes for CAWSRFTNTEAFF.

Points on this clone: Only one base separates this from a far larger clonotype, so it likely reflects a read error. This chain links TRBV6-6 with TRBJ2-5; D gene unclear. The J call may be mistaken, given a closer DNA end match to TRBJ2-7. CDR3 length: 13 amino acids. Germline CDR1 is MNHNY and CDR2 is SVGAGI (reference sequence). The CDR3 nucleotides read TGTGTCAGCAGTTTAACGAGGACCTACGAGCAGTACTTC. Translation: CVSSLTRTYEQYF.

This clone was seen a handful of times. The J gene is TRBJ1-2, the V gene TRBV28, with D maybe TRBD1 (6 bases). Trimming took 6 bases from V and 1 from J, leaving 9 bases between them. The CDR3 spans 13 residues. Germline CDR1 MDHEN, CDR2 SYDVKM. The CDR3: CASRQGFNYGYTF. The CDR3 DNA follows: TGTGCCAGCAGACAGGGTTTTAACTATGGCTACACCTTC.

This clone turned up a few times. The J gene is TRBJ2-1, the V gene TRBV30; 10 bases match TRBD1. The V segment lost 2 bases and the J segment 4 bases; nucleotides outside the gene matches: 5. The CDR3 is 15 residues long. Germline loops: CDR1 GTSNPN, CDR2 SVGIG (reference sequence). The CDR3 reads CAWSSGQGGYNEQFF. The CDR3 DNA follows: TGTGCCTGGAGTAGCGGACAGGGGGGATACAATGAGCAGTTCTTC.

This clone was picked up many times. The chain has TRBV7-9 and TRBJ1-5; D remains unclear. V lost 5 bases to trimming and J lost 2 bases, with 10 bases between them. The CDR3 extends over 14 amino acids. Germline-derived CDR1 and CDR2 are SEHNR and FQNEAQ (reference sequence). The CDR3 DNA reads as TGTGCCAGCAGCCCAGGTAGGGGCAATCAGCCCCAGCATTTT. This encodes CASSPGRGNQPQHF.

This rearrangement joins TRBV19 to TRBJ2-4; D ambiguous. The CDR3 length is 11 residues. Germline CDR1 is LNHDA and CDR2 is SQIVND (reference sequence). The V gene lost 1 base and the J gene lost 7 bases, with 2 bases spanning the gap. The CDR3 DNA reads as TGTGCCAGTAGTATAGTCAACATTCAGTACTTC. Protein: CASSIVNIQYF.

The chain recombines TRBV5-1 with TRBJ2-1; no firm D call. Trimming removed 5 bases from V and 4 bases from J, with 16 bases in between. Germline V gives CDR1 SGHRS, CDR2 YFSETQ. CDR3 length equals 15 residues. In nucleotides, the CDR3 is TGCGCCAGCAGAGCCGTCGGCCGAGCATACAATGAGCAGTTCTTC. The encoded protein is CASRAVGRAYNEQFF.

The chain links TRBV9 to TRBJ2-1; tentatively, D is TRBD2 (5 bases). CDR1 SGDLS and CDR2 YYNGEE come from the germline V gene. The CDR3 consists of 15 residues. The ends were cut back, 0 bases at V and 5 bases at J, with 12 bases in the middle. In nucleotides, the CDR3 is TGTGCCAGCAGCGTAGAGGCGTGGGGAGACAATGAGCAGTTCTTC. It codes for CASSVEAWGDNEQFF.

The rearrangement joins TRBV19 to TRBJ2-2; 10 nucleotides align to TRBD2. Germline lookup yields CDR1 LNHDA and CDR2 SQIVND (reference sequence). CDR3 length equals 16 residues. Germline trimming cut 3 bases from V and 7 bases from J; bases unmatched to any gene: 8. The CDR3 coding sequence is TGTGCCAGTAGTATGGGGCTAGCGGGAGCCGGCGGGGAGCTGTTTTTT. This encodes CASSMGLAGAGGELFF.

This rearrangement joins TRBV6-5 to TRBJ2-7; the match to TRBD2 covers 7 bases. The CDR3 extends over 14 amino acids. V lost 2 bases and J lost 4; bases outside the gene matches: 5. Germline V CDR1 and CDR2: MNHEY, SVGAGI. CDR3 DNA: TGTGCCAGCAGTTACGGGCGGGAGATATACGAGCAGTACTTC. Protein: CASSYGREIYEQYF.

This chain joins TRBV29-1 and TRBJ2-3; 9 bases line up with TRBD2. The trim removed 6 bases at V and 2 bases at J, leaving 3 bases unmatched. The CDR3 is 13 residues long. Germline V gene data show CDR1 as SQVTM and CDR2 as ANQGSEA. This CDR3 reads CSVSSGITDTQYF. The CDR3 coding sequence is TGCAGCGTCTCTAGCGGGATCACAGATACGCAGTATTTT.

The V gene is TRBV6-6, the J gene TRBJ1-1; D is unclear. This CDR3 comprises 14 residues. Germline values: CDR1 MNHNY, CDR2 SVGAGI (reference sequence). The germline V and J ends were trimmed by 3 bases and 1 base, with 9 bases remaining between them. This CDR3 is CASSYGSGNTEAFF. The DNA of the CDR3 is TGTGCCAGCAGTTATGGTTCGGGGAACACTGAAGCTTTCTTT.

The genes are TRBV2 and TRBJ1-1, with 8 bases lining up with TRBD1. This CDR3 region has 13 residues. Germline V gives CDR1 SNHLY, CDR2 FYNNEI. CDR3: CANGQGLNTEAFF. The DNA for the CDR3 is TGTGCGAACGGACAGGGCTTGAACACTGAAGCTTTCTTT.

The chain employs TRBV9 and TRBJ1-1; unclear D gene. Trimming removed 0 bases at V and 5 bases at J, with 11 bases between. Looked up from germline, CDR1 is SGDLS and CDR2 is YYNGEE. There are 14 residues in the CDR3. The CDR3 sequence: CASSVDGSGTEAFF. In nucleotides, the CDR3 is TGTGCCAGCAGCGTAGACGGTTCGGGTACTGAAGCTTTCTTT.

This clone was observed a handful of times. A read error is possible here, since a much larger clone lies one base away. The chain combines TRBV19 with TRBJ2-5; TRBD2 aligns across 7 bases. The CDR3 is 13 residues long. Losses at the gene ends were 4 bases for V and 9 bases for J; bases not matched to a gene: 8. Per the germline V gene, CDR1 is LNHDA and CDR2 is SQIVND (reference sequence). The CDR3 DNA sequence: TGTGCCAGTAGTAGCAGGGACCGGGAGGCCCAGTACTTC. This encodes CASSSRDREAQYF.

CDR3 sequence: CASSVDPQGGDTEAFF. DNA for the CDR3: TGTGCCAGCAGCGTAGATCCACAGGGTGGGGACACTGAAGCTTTCTTT. The chain has TRBV9 and TRBJ1-1, with TRBD1 as a possible D gene (6 bases). V shed 0 bases and J shed 3 bases, with 15 bases lying between them. CDR3 size: 16 residues. Germline-derived CDR1 and CDR2 are SGDLS and YYNGEE. The variable domain in full, with the rest retrieved from reference TRBV9 and TRBJ1-1, is DSGVTQTPKHLITATGQRVTLRCSPRSGDLSVYWYQQSLDQGLQFLIQYYNGEERAKGNILERFSAQQFPDLHSELNLSSLELGDSALYFCASSVDPQGGDTEAFFGQGTRLTVV.

Points on this clone: Other DNA sequences in the same sample also yield this CDR3. The chain is built from TRBV5-1 and TRBJ2-1; TRBD2 matches at 13 bases. With 0 bases clipped from V and 5 bases from J, the junction kept 2 bases outside the gene matches. CDR3 length: 16 amino acids. Germline values: CDR1 SGHRS, CDR2 YFSETQ. CDR3 amino acids: CASSLVGTSGNNEQFF. Here the CDR3 DNA reads TGCGCCAGCAGCTTGGTCGGGACTAGCGGGAACAATGAGCAGTTCTTC.

The V call is TRBV18, the J call TRBJ2-7; D is unresolved. Germline CDR1 and CDR2: KGHSH and LQKENI. V was shortened by 3 bases and J by 4 bases, with 25 bases between the two germline ends. This CDR3 is built from 18 residues. This CDR3 reads CASSPIARATGSSYEQYF. CDR3 nucleotide sequence: TGTGCCAGCTCACCTATCGCTCGGGCCACGGGCTCCAGTTACGAGCAGTACTTC. Looking up the rest from reference TRBV18 and TRBJ2-7 gives the full variable domain: NAGVMQNPRHLVRRRGQEARLRCSPMKGHSHVYWYRQLPEEGLKFMVYLQKENIIDESGMPKERFSAEFPKEGPSILRIQQVVRGDSAAYFCASSPIARATGSSYEQYFGPGTRLTVT.

This clone occurred once. The chain has TRBV2 and TRBJ1-1; maybe TRBD1 (5 bases). The germline CDR1 and CDR2 sequences are SNHLY and FYNNEI. The CDR3 sequence is 13 residues long. The V end lost 9 bases, the J end lost 1 base, and 12 bases lay between the germline ends. The CDR3 protein is CASAPTGNTEAFF. The CDR3 nucleotides read TGTGCCAGTGCACCCACAGGGAACACTGAAGCTTTCTTT.

The gene calls are TRBV18 and TRBJ2-3; no firm D call. This CDR3 region has 14 residues. V lost 3 bases, J lost 8 bases, and 15 bases lay in between. Germline CDR1 and CDR2: KGHSH and LQKENI. CDR3 DNA sequence: TGTGCCAGCTCACCCGTCCCCGTGGGTGGTACGCAGTATTTT. This gives the protein CASSPVPVGGTQYF. The variable domain in full, completed from reference TRBV18 and TRBJ2-3, reads NAGVMQNPRHLVRRRGQEARLRCSPMKGHSHVYWYRQLPEEGLKFMVYLQKENIIDESGMPKERFSAEFPKEGPSILRIQQVVRGDSAAYFCASSPVPVGGTQYFGPGTRLTVL.

The V gene is TRBV15, the J gene TRBJ2-5, with 8 bases matching TRBD1. The CDR3 runs 16 residues. With 3 bases clipped from V and 5 bases from J, the junction kept 11 bases outside the gene matches. CDR1 and CDR2 (germline): LNHNV, YYDKDF (reference sequence). The CDR3 loop is CATSSSFTGGWETQYF. The CDR3 DNA is TGTGCCACCAGCAGCTCTTTTACAGGGGGATGGGAGACCCAGTACTTC.

V is TRBV7-9 and J is TRBJ2-1, with 7 bases identical to TRBD2. CDR1 is SEHNR and CDR2 is FQNEAQ in the germline V gene (reference sequence). The trim removed 5 bases at V and 3 bases at J, leaving 4 bases unmatched. The CDR3 runs 14 residues. CDR3 DNA: TGTGCCAGCAGCCCGGGAGGCCTCTACAATGAGCAGTTCTTC. As protein: CASSPGGLYNEQFF.

The rearrangement joins TRBV2 to TRBJ2-7, with D perhaps TRBD2 (5 bases). There are 13 residues in the CDR3. Trimming shortened V by 8 bases and J by 9 bases, and 20 bases separated the two germline ends. Germline assignment: CDR1 SNHLY and CDR2 FYNNEI. The CDR3 is CASVSSVFGGQYF. CDR3 DNA sequence: TGTGCCAGCGTTAGTAGTGTCTTCGGAGGGCAGTACTTC. The full variable domain, in which reference TRBV2 and TRBJ2-7 provide the parts outside the CDR3, is EPEVTQTPSHQVTQMGQEVILRCVPISNHLYFYWYRQILGQKVEFLVSFYNNEISEKSEIFDDQFSVERPDGSNFTLKIRSTKLEDSAMYFCASVSSVFGGQYFGPGTRLTVT.